Listed below are T cell receptor beta chains from one sample, sequenced in a study of blood T cell repertoires in COVID-19. The protocol was immunoSEQ multiplex PCR, while the TCRdb copy is restricted to in-frame clones and leaves out a portion. Here the sample spans about 99,000 clones, almost 90% being singletons. The sample comprised peripheral blood. These receptors all come from a man aged 50-60 years with COVID-19, enrolled during active disease. Each CDR3 is given with its conserved first and last residue. Fields, in order: clone size, V gene, J gene, D gene, CDR3 protein, CDR3 DNA. D genes are given only for firm matches. Clone size is shown for a subset of rows, as once, few, many or a class of expanded clone.

clone size: -
V gene: TRBV5-1
J gene: TRBJ1-1
D gene: TRBD1
CDR3 protein: CASSSTPGQPTEAFF
CDR3 DNA: TGCGCCAGCAGCTCGACCCCGGGACAGCCCACTGAAGCTTTCTTT

clone size: -
V gene: TRBV5-5
J gene: TRBJ2-7
D gene: -
CDR3 protein: CASSLASGAGREQYF
CDR3 DNA: TGTGCCAGCAGCTTGGCATCAGGGGCTGGGCGCGAGCAGTACTTC

clone size: -
V gene: TRBV2
J gene: TRBJ1-2
D gene: -
CDR3 protein: CASSPGLHIGYTF
CDR3 DNA: TGTGCCAGCAGCCCCGGACTACATATCGGCTACACCTTC

clone size: -
V gene: TRBV2
J gene: TRBJ1-5
D gene: -
CDR3 protein: CASRTRGTLYSNQPQHF
CDR3 DNA: TGTGCCAGCAGAACTCGAGGGACATTATATAGCAATCAGCCCCAGCATTTT

clone size: once
V gene: TRBV10-1
J gene: TRBJ2-1
D gene: -
CDR3 protein: CASSTGLNNEQFF
CDR3 DNA: TGCGCCAGCAGTACGGGACTCAATAATGAGCAGTTCTTC

clone size: -
V gene: TRBV3-1/TRBV3-2
J gene: TRBJ1-5
D gene: TRBD1
CDR3 protein: CASSNRDRMGNQPQHF
CDR3 DNA: TGTGCCAGCAGCAACCGGGACAGGATGGGCAATCAGCCCCAGCATTTT

clone size: -
V gene: TRBV4-1
J gene: TRBJ1-4
D gene: TRBD1
CDR3 protein: CASSQDRTGGVKANEKLFF
CDR3 DNA: TGCGCCAGCAGCCAAGATCGGACAGGGGGCGTCAAGGCTAATGAAAAACTGTTTTTT

clone size: -
V gene: TRBV19
J gene: TRBJ2-1
D gene: TRBD2
CDR3 protein: CASRILAGYNEQFF
CDR3 DNA: TGTGCCAGTAGAATACTAGCGGGGTACAATGAGCAGTTCTTC

clone size: -
V gene: TRBV7-8
J gene: TRBJ2-7
D gene: -
CDR3 protein: CASSYNGGINEQYF
CDR3 DNA: TGTGCCAGCAGCTATAATGGGGGGATCAACGAGCAGTACTTC

clone size: -
V gene: TRBV9
J gene: TRBJ2-2
D gene: TRBD1
CDR3 protein: CASSETGAGSGGELFF
CDR3 DNA: TGTGCCAGCAGCGAGACAGGGGCCGGCTCGGGCGGGGAGCTGTTTTTT

clone size: -
V gene: TRBV19
J gene: TRBJ2-7
D gene: -
CDR3 protein: CASSSGAYEQYF
CDR3 DNA: TGTGCCAGTAGTAGCGGGGCCTACGAGCAGTACTTC

clone size: -
V gene: TRBV9
J gene: TRBJ2-1
D gene: -
CDR3 protein: CASSAREKTYNEQFF
CDR3 DNA: TGTGCCAGCAGCGCCCGGGAGAAGACCTACAATGAGCAGTTCTTC

clone size: -
V gene: TRBV30
J gene: TRBJ1-5
D gene: -
CDR3 protein: CAWSLRGSSPYQPQHF
CDR3 DNA: TGTGCCTGGAGTTTAAGGGGATCCTCTCCGTATCAGCCCCAGCATTTT

clone size: -
V gene: TRBV5-6
J gene: TRBJ2-7
D gene: -
CDR3 protein: CASSLRYRKEYEQYF
CDR3 DNA: TGTGCCAGCAGCTTGAGGTACAGGAAAGAGTACGAGCAGTACTTC

clone size: -
V gene: TRBV19
J gene: TRBJ1-4
D gene: TRBD1
CDR3 protein: CASSNPRTGGEEKLFF
CDR3 DNA: TGTGCCAGTAGTAATCCTCGGACAGGGGGCGAGGAAAAACTGTTTTTT

clone size: -
V gene: TRBV3-1/TRBV3-2
J gene: TRBJ2-3
D gene: TRBD2
CDR3 protein: CASQSTSGGAGTDTQYF
CDR3 DNA: TGTGCCAGTCAATCTACTAGCGGAGGTGCCGGCACAGATACGCAGTATTTT

clone size: -
V gene: TRBV6-2/TRBV6-3
J gene: TRBJ1-2
D gene: -
CDR3 protein: CASSYRGVYLYYGYTF
CDR3 DNA: TGTGCCAGCAGTTACCGGGGAGTTTACCTATACTATGGCTACACCTTC

clone size: -
V gene: TRBV7-9
J gene: TRBJ2-1
D gene: -
CDR3 protein: CASSLAYSIDNEQFF
CDR3 DNA: TGTGCCAGCAGCTTAGCCTACAGCATCGACAATGAGCAGTTCTTC